The 14 T cell receptor beta chains presented below share a single source sample, sequenced in a study of CD8+ T cells in alopecia areata. Sequencing used cDNA as its template, made by extracting RNA and reverse transcribing it. Sequencing was performed with immunoSEQ multiplex PCR; in TCRdb, only in-frame clones are kept and a portion is missing. The sample has around 100,000 clones, 55% seen once. What was sequenced was CD4+ T cells sorted from blood. These receptors were collected from a human donor in good health.

This clone was picked up a small number of times. The chain couples TRBV27 to TRBJ1-5; D is uncertain. The CDR3 is 13 amino acids. V lost 5 bases to trimming and J lost 0 bases, with 5 bases between them. Germline V gives CDR1 MNHEY, CDR2 SMNVEV (reference sequence). CDR3 coding DNA: TGTGCCAGCAGTATCCATAGCAATCAGCCCCAGCATTTT. It yields the protein CASSIHSNQPQHF.

This clone was counted only a few times. This sample includes further DNA sequences coding for the same CDR3. The gene calls are TRBV7-2 and TRBJ2-5; D unclear. This CDR3 is built from 11 residues. CDR1 and CDR2 from the germline V gene are SGHTA and FQGNSA. V was clipped by 4 bases and J by 1 base, with 1 base between them. The chain's CDR3 is CASSSQETQYF. Here the CDR3 DNA reads TGTGCCAGCAGCTCCCAAGAGACCCAGTACTTC.

This clone has ten or more counts. Other DNA variants within this sample encode the same CDR3. The chain links TRBV20-1 to TRBJ2-5; D is undetermined. The V gene lost 5 bases and the J gene lost 2 bases, with 3 bases spanning the gap. Germline CDR1 and CDR2: DFQATT and SNEGSKA (reference sequence). This CDR3 has 10 residues. The CDR3 sequence is CSAVQETQYF. CDR3 coding DNA: TGCAGTGCTGTTCAAGAGACCCAGTACTTC.

The chain is built from TRBV7-9 and TRBJ2-1; D is undetermined. V lost 7 bases and J 5 bases, leaving 12 bases between the germline ends. This CDR3 contains 13 residues. Germline values: CDR1 SEHNR, CDR2 FQNEAQ (reference sequence). The CDR3, as DNA: TGTGCCAGCAAAAGGGTTTCGGACAATGAGCAGTTCTTC. It codes for CASKRVSDNEQFF.

V gene TRBV5-1 combines with J gene TRBJ1-2; D not resolved. Germline-derived CDR1 and CDR2 are SGHRS and YFSETQ. Trimming pared 0 bases from V and 7 bases from J, leaving 13 bases between. The CDR3 runs to 14 residues. The CDR3 is CASSLAEIGSGYTF. CDR3 DNA sequence: TGCGCCAGCAGCTTGGCGGAGATCGGTAGTGGCTACACCTTC.

This sequence joins TRBV5-1 and TRBJ2-3; the D is unclear. Germline CDR1 is SGHRS and CDR2 is YFSETQ. This CDR3 region has 14 residues. V gave up 0 bases and J gave up 0 bases, with 5 bases separating them. In nucleotides, the CDR3 is TGCGCCAGCAGCTTGGAACGGAGCACAGATACGCAGTATTTT. Translating it yields CASSLERSTDTQYF.

This chain connects TRBV7-3 to TRBJ2-2, with a tentative D call TRBD2 (5 bases). Germline lookup yields CDR1 SGHTA and CDR2 FQGTGA. The length of the CDR3 is 15 residues. Trimming took off 3 bases at V and 3 bases at J, with 11 bases between the two ends. CDR3 in amino acids: CASSFGNSDTGELFF. The CDR3 DNA follows: TGTGCCAGCAGCTTCGGGAACTCAGACACCGGGGAGCTGTTTTTT.

This chain links TRBV6-6 with TRBJ1-5, with TRBD1 as a possible D gene (5 bases). V lost 5 bases and J 0 bases, leaving 11 bases between the germline ends. The CDR3 runs 15 residues. Germline CDR1 MNHNY, CDR2 SVGAGI (reference sequence). The CDR3 sequence is CASSQTAYSNQPQHF. The DNA of the CDR3 is TGTGCCAGCAGTCAGACAGCTTATAGCAATCAGCCCCAGCATTTT.

The gene calls are TRBV11-2 and TRBJ1-6, with 7 bases identical to TRBD1. Trimming removed 0 bases from V and 13 bases from J; junction bases left unmatched: 9. Germline V gene data show CDR1 as SGHAT and CDR2 as FQNNGV. The CDR3 is 15 amino acids. CDR3 coding DNA: TGTGCCAGCAGCTTAGAGGCGGCAGGGGGTACGCCCCTCCACTTT. Residues: CASSLEAAGGTPLHF.

The CDR3 sequence: CSVVKNTGELFF. The CDR3 coding sequence is TGCAGCGTTGTGAAGAACACCGGGGAGCTGTTTTTT. The rearrangement uses TRBV29-1 and TRBJ2-2; no clear D gene. CDR3 length: 12 residues. The germline V and J ends were trimmed by 4 bases and 1 base, with 4 bases remaining between them. CDR1 and CDR2 (germline): SQVTM, ANQGSEA.

The rearrangement joins TRBV7-9 to TRBJ1-1, with TRBD1 identical over 10 bases. The CDR3 is 15 amino acids. J lost 4 bases, V lost 5 bases, and 7 bases had no gene match. In germline, CDR1 is SEHNR, CDR2 FQNEAQ (reference sequence). The DNA of the CDR3 is TGTGCCAGCAGCCCCCGAAGGGACAGGGGCACTGAAGCTTTCTTT. Translation: CASSPRRDRGTEAFF.

The chain combines TRBV6-1 with TRBJ2-7, with D perhaps TRBD1 (6 bases). The V end lost 5 bases, the J end lost 5 bases, and 16 bases lay between the germline ends. CDR3 size: 14 residues. CDR1 and CDR2 (germline): MNHNS, SASEGT. The CDR3 reads CASSSQGFWDEQYF. As DNA, the CDR3 is TGTGCCAGCAGTAGCCAGGGGTTCTGGGACGAGCAGTACTTC.

The V gene is TRBV30, the J gene TRBJ1-4; possible D gene TRBD1, 5 bases. The length of the CDR3 is 14 residues. Germline V gives CDR1 GTSNPN, CDR2 SVGIG (reference sequence). The V and J ends lost 3 bases and 2 bases respectively, with 10 bases between them. The DNA for the CDR3 is TGTGCCTGGAGCTACGGGGGTACTAATGAAAAACTGTTTTTT. As protein: CAWSYGGTNEKLFF.

This clone was found a few times. The chain recombines TRBV29-1 with TRBJ2-3, with D possibly matching TRBD1 (6 bases). The CDR3 contains 11 residues. The germline gives CDR1 SQVTM, CDR2 ANQGSEA. Trimming removed 3 bases from V and 5 bases from J, with 6 bases in between. Here the CDR3 DNA reads TGCAGCGTTGACAGGGGAGATACGCAGTATTTT. Translation gives CSVDRGDTQYF.